This TCR beta chain came from a study of breast tumors, draining lymph nodes, adjacent tissues. Germline loops: CDR1 GTSNPN, CDR2 SVGIG (reference sequence). The CDR3 loop spans 16 amino acids. Trimming removed 0 bases at V and 3 bases at J, with 17 bases between. Axillary draining lymph nodes of breast cancer patients supplied the node samples. TCRdb reprocessed the multiplex PCR reads with MiXCR, giving one entry per CDR3 protein. The data show about 230,000 distinct CDR3 sequences, about 32% seen once. A remark on this clonotype: Its antigen is undetermined.

Findings and caveats of the study: The lymph node origin of tumor T cells was framed as consistent with a hypothesis, not demonstrated. Luminal-like breast cancer showed significantly higher tumor–nontumor repertoire similarity than basal-like.

This TCR was recovered from a female donor with breast cancer. Some clones in this sample may be carry-over from other donors' samples. This chain connects TRBV30 to TRBJ1-2; no reliable D call. The sequenced sample was axillary lymph node tissue. CDR3: CAWSVGGSGEDYGYTF. CDR3 DNA: TGTGCCTGGAGTGTCGGCGGGTCCGGGGAGGACTATGGCTACACCTTC.